This T cell receptor beta chain was recovered during a study of beta chain features in type 1 diabetes. Overall study results and limits: Type 1 diabetes patients showed a moderate but significant shortening of TCRB CDR3s in all four CD4+ subsets. Overrepresentation of cells with high TCR expression could result from cDNA sequencing.

All of the isolated RNA was reverse transcribed, so expressed TCRB transcripts were sequenced. Repertoires were generated with immunoSEQ multiplex PCR, while TCRdb's copy carries only in-frame clones and drops some. The sample lists approximately 240,000 clones; roughly 16% were seen once. CD45RO/CCR7/CD25/CD127/CD95/CD27 separated CD4+ naive, central memory, regulatory and stem cell-like memory cells by sorting. The V gene lost 4 bases and the J gene lost 5 bases, with 8 bases spanning the gap. The CDR3 contains 11 residues. Germline CDR1 is GTSNPN and CDR2 is SVGIG (reference sequence). In this sample, this clone turned up many times. Its specificity is not known. The sample contains more than one DNA sequence encoding this CDR3.

The chain has TRBV30 and TRBJ1-2; a possible D gene is TRBD1 (5 bases). Sequences were obtained from naive CD4+ T cells from blood. The origin of this receptor is a man aged 25 to 40 with type 1 diabetes. CDR3 amino acids: CAWTTGYGYTF. The CDR3 bases are TGTGCCTGGACTACAGGATATGGCTACACCTTC.